This TCR beta chain stems from a study of T cell responses to AZD1222 COVID-19 vaccine. Points from the study as a whole: Recipients of two AZD1222 doses showed rising Spike-specific TCR breadth and depth. Recipients of AZD1222 seropositive at baseline numbered only 5 or 6. Researchers report vaccine-associated CD4 TCRs spanning spike, with dominance at 160-218 and 743-854.

Germline V CDR1 and CDR2: SGHTA, FQGTGA. The CDR3 is 16 amino acids. The V gene end was trimmed by 4 bases and the J gene end by 4 bases; junction bases not matched to a gene: 9. Comment on this clone: Its antigen is unknown.

Produced via immunoSEQ multiplex PCR; TCRdb's table is partial and in-frame only. The sample yields about 81,000 clones, over 75% seen once. The material sequenced was peripheral blood, taken 28 days after the second AZD1222 dose. This receptor was identified in an adult who received the AZD1222 COVID-19 vaccine. This rearrangement joins TRBV7-3 to TRBJ2-1; 8 positions agree with TRBD2. The CDR3 protein is CASSSRTSRLYNEQFF. The CDR3 bases are TGTGCCAGCAGCTCCCGGACTAGCCGCCTATACAATGAGCAGTTCTTC. The full variable domain, completed using reference TRBV7-3 and TRBJ2-1, is GAGVSQTPSNKVTEKGKYVELRCDPISGHTALYWYRQSLGQGPEFLIYFQGTGAADDSGLPNDRFFAVRPEGSVSTLKIQRTERGDSAVYLCASSSRTSRLYNEQFFGPGTRLTVL.